This T cell receptor (beta chain) came from a study of cytomegalovirus exposure and HLA in healthy donors (dated by TCRdb to 2017 to 2019). About the full investigation: A later analysis indicated that the 95 to 150 validation repertoires were generated on the platform also employed for the 700 or so repertoires of the first cohort. The study aimed to test whether signatures of past pathogen exposure could be identified by cataloging public T cell receptors. To predict cytomegalovirus infection status, the study brought together high-throughput TCR immunosequencing, statistical association of individual TCRs with disease status, and machine learning. A separate validation cohort of roughly 110 different subjects was used in addition to the approximately 610-subject first cohort. Paper-wide results and their limitations: In a later analysis, TCRs clustered in the first cohort were found to also tend to co-occur in the roughly 130 validation repertoires, with 90% to 95% of cluster scores above 0. In the study, around 150 TCR beta chains were listed as associated with cytomegalovirus. A later analysis lacked HLA typing for the validation cohort, so it scored co-occurrence in that cohort across all 110 or so repertoires. Most TCR sequences were seen in very few donors, while some public TCRs were found in many individuals. It was suggested by the authors that the approach could potentially be generalized to other disease states and immunological phenotypes. In both the original and validation cohorts, the classifier was reported to diagnose cytomegalovirus status with high specificity and sensitivity. A few of the identified cytomegalovirus-associated TCR beta chains were confirmed in vitro to be specific for cytomegalovirus antigens.

The donors belonged to the validation cohort of over a hundred subjects, which was separate from the approximately 700-subject first cohort. The library came from the immunoSEQ multiplex PCR assay. The paper's data handling went like this. A statistical classification framework was built to diagnose cytomegalovirus status from the catalog of TCR beta chain sequences. TCRdb provides this immuneACCESS table in a form limited to in-frame rearrangements. Some clones are lacking; in checked studies, under half of them reflect an unresolved V gene, and why the rest are absent is not known. V, J and clone size were drawn from that table, and D and trimming were deduced from the DNA. The sample profile shows 150,000 to 200,000 clones; 88% of them were found once. The ten top clones hold roughly 3% of the sample. As concerns this clone: Its antigen has not been determined. Nothing much larger sits one base from this clone, and base qualities are not available.

Reading from cysteine to phenylalanine, the CDR3 counts 17 amino acids. Only the CDR3 part of the read is kept: 51 bases, read in frame from the first base. CDR1 and CDR2 were assigned from the germline V gene as MNHNS and SASEGT. V has 2 bases trimmed and J has 6 bases trimmed; junction bases matching no gene number 11. The TCR comes from a man younger than 30 in good health and CMV-seronegative. Rearrangement joined TRBV6-1 to TRBJ2-1; TRBD1 agrees with 9 junctional bases. The specimen sequenced was PBMCs. The CDR3: CASSESLDRGLANEQFF. The DNA is TGTGCCAGCAGTGAAAGCCTGGACAGGGGCCTGGCCAATGAGCAGTTCTTC.